This T cell receptor beta chain was profiled in a study of CD8 T cells in Susac syndrome. Germline values: CDR1 KGHSH, CDR2 LQKENI. The CDR3 sequence is 14 residues long. Between the trimmed V and J ends, which lost 0 bases and 2 bases, there was a span of 7 bases. CD8+ and CD4+ T cells taken from blood had their TCR beta sequenced. Controls were drawn from healthy donors and were matched for age and sex. The RNA, about 0.45 to 1 ug, was put through reverse transcription using random hexamers. An immunoSEQ multiplex PCR generated amplified TCR beta CDR3 products spanning 54 Vbeta and 13 Jbeta. TCRdb ran MiXCR on the immunoSEQ multiplex PCR reads and lists one entry per CDR3 protein. In the table there are more than 95,000 distinct CDR3 sequences, about 94% of which are singletons.

The chain has TRBV18 and TRBJ1-2; D is unresolved. The source of this sequence is a human donor in good health. Material: CD4+ T cells from PBMCs. In nucleotides, the CDR3 is TGTGCCAGCTCACCACCATCCTACAACTATGGCTACACCTTC. Protein product: CASSPPSYNYGYTF.